This TCR beta chain was observed in a study of blood T cells in healthy people across ages. Donors gave around 10 milliliters of peripheral blood apiece. The second PCR ran roughly 7 to 12 cycles with a sample-barcoded 5' primer and J-beta primers. Each of the cDNA molecules was tagged by a template-switch adaptor with 12 random nucleotides. From the 5' RACE reads, TCRdb called clonotypes with MiXCR, one entry per CDR3 protein. This table has around 800,000 distinct CDR3 sequences, around two fifths appearing once. On this clonotype itself: At one end the junction does not follow the germline gene, possibly because of a read error.

CDR1 is KGHSH and CDR2 is LQKENI in the germline V gene. The CDR3 has 18 amino acids. The sequenced sample was blood. The V and J genes are TRBV18 and TRBJ1-2; 8 nucleotides line up with TRBD1. This clonotype was obtained from a man between 60 and 75 years old in good health. For the CDR3, the DNA is TGCGCCAGCTCACCGACACCTTCCCCGGGACAGGCGAACTATGGCTACACCTTC. Translating gives CASSPTPSPGQANYGYTF.